This TCR beta chain was documented in a study of post-analysis software for immune sequencing data. Study overall: Several disease courses (relapsing-remitting, secondary progressive and progressive-relapsing) of multiple sclerosis were included. Regarding the study as a whole: When the samples were clustered directly with F measure, those that had been prepared in the same batch showed strong co-clustering.

Prepared TCR beta cDNA libraries contained unique molecular identifiers. TCRdb reprocessed the PCR reads via MiXCR and lists one record per CDR3 protein. The table includes hundreds of thousands of distinct CDR3 sequences, around 27% detected once. Turning to this clonotype: The antigen remains unidentified.

This receptor was identified in a girl between 5 and 17 years old with multiple sclerosis. Source material: blood.

The DNA of the CDR3 is TGCAGTGCTAGTTTAGCGGGTGGTCACGAGACCCAGTACTTC. It specifies CSASLAGGHETQYF. The chain has TRBV20-1 and TRBJ2-5, with TRBD2 matching over 7 bases. Unmatched junction bases numbered 9, after V lost 3 bases and J lost 5 bases. The CDR3 runs 14 residues. The V gene's germline CDR1 is DFQATT and CDR2 SNEGSKA (reference sequence).